These T cell receptor beta chains were read from a single sample in a study of monozygotic twins with inflammatory bowel disease. TCRdb reprocessed the 5' RACE reads; each CDR3 protein has one entry and no DNA is given. The sample's table shows approximately 400,000 distinct CDR3 sequences. Sequencing was performed on blood. These receptors were taken from a human donor with ulcerative colitis or Crohn's disease, or a healthy co-twin of an affected twin (not recorded which). Both conserved end residues are part of each CDR3.

cdr3_aa,v_call,j_call
CASSLNSRYGYTF,TRBV12-3/TRBV12-4,TRBJ1-2
CSARPPQGRGGNTIYF,TRBV20-1,TRBJ1-3
CASSLREWETQYF,TRBV5-4,TRBJ2-5
CASSSGGGFEETQYF,TRBV7-6,TRBJ2-5
CASSPGGLAGGNEQFF,TRBV7-3,TRBJ2-1
CASSEGLAGAETQYF,TRBV6-1,TRBJ2-5
CASNPERFGAVYGYTF,TRBV12-3/TRBV12-4,TRBJ1-2
CASSGGDRVSGANVLTF,TRBV25-1,TRBJ2-6
CASSQDRPGTSTDTQYF,TRBV4-3,TRBJ2-3
CAWSDRGLGQPQHF,TRBV30,TRBJ1-5
CASSGASGLDTYEQYF,TRBV9,TRBJ2-7
CASSYAQGGSYEQYF,TRBV6-5,TRBJ2-7
CASSLGQRTNYEQYF,TRBV6-5,TRBJ2-7